This T cell receptor beta chain stems from a study of cytomegalovirus exposure and HLA in healthy donors. Points from the study as a whole: In a later analysis, specific HLA alleles were associated with 15,000 to 20,000 TCR beta sequences at a 0.05 false discovery rate. High sensitivity and specificity were reportedly achieved when the classifier diagnosed cytomegalovirus status. A later analysis revealed that TCR association rates differed between HLA loci, peaking at DRB1 and bottoming out at HLA-C.

The V gene's germline CDR1 is MGHRA and CDR2 YSYEKL. Losses at the gene ends were 0 bases for V and 5 bases for J; bases not matched to a gene: 5. The CDR3 covers 16 residues. In regard to this clone: Its antigen is unknown.

The PCR was carried out with 60 Vbeta primers and 13 Jbeta primers. TCRdb keeps only in-frame clones here, not all; method: immunoSEQ multiplex PCR. The sample holds roughly 43,000 clones; 50% to 75% are singletons and the top ten take about 9%. The sample taken for sequencing was PBMCs. The sequence derives from a human donor in good health. This chain joins TRBV4-1 and TRBJ2-4; 9 bases line up with TRBD2. The CDR3 nucleotides are TGCGCCAGCAGCCAAGATGGTAGCGGGGGCCAAAACATTCAGTACTTC. Protein: CASSQDGSGGQNIQYF.